A single sample gave rise to the 32 T cell receptor beta chains below, sequenced in a study of somatic mutations in cytotoxic T cells in rheumatoid arthritis. Some clones are missing from TCRdb's copy, which holds only in-frame ones; the method was immunoSEQ multiplex PCR. The sample lists more than 15,000 clones, about 85% occurring once. The specimen was CD8+ T cells sorted from blood. The receptors were sampled from a woman between 40 and 55 years old with rheumatoid arthritis.

The V gene is TRBV7-8, the J gene TRBJ1-1; weak D call: TRBD1 (5 bases). With 10 bases removed from V and 8 bases from J, the gap between germline ends came to 17 bases. This CDR3 region has 12 residues. Germline lookup yields CDR1 SGHVS and CDR2 FQNEAQ. In nucleotides, the CDR3 is TGTGCCACGGGTAAGGGGCGAATCGAAGCTTTCTTT. This gives the protein CATGKGRIEAFF.

The V call is TRBV5-4, the J call TRBJ2-7; D gene ambiguous. The V end lost 4 bases, the J end lost 5 bases, and 13 bases lay between the germline ends. CDR3 length: 13 residues. Germline V gene lookup returns CDR1 SGHNT and CDR2 YYREEE (reference sequence). CDR3 sequence: CASSRTPGDEQYF. CDR3 DNA sequence: TGTGCCAGCAGCCGCACACCGGGTGACGAGCAGTACTTC. The full variable domain, its missing parts supplied by reference TRBV5-4 and TRBJ2-7, is ETGVTQSPTHLIKTRGQQVTLRCSSQSGHNTVSWYQQALGQGPQFIFQYYREEENGRGNFPPRFSGLQFPNYSSELNVNALELDDSALYLCASSRTPGDEQYFGPGTRLTVT.

Here the CDR3 DNA reads TGTGCCAGCAGCTCCCCAGCCGGGACAGGGGGATACGAGCAGTACTTC. It specifies CASSSPAGTGGYEQYF. The chain links TRBV7-9 to TRBJ2-7, with 11 bases that match TRBD1. Germline assignment: CDR1 SEHNR and CDR2 FQNEAQ (reference sequence). The V segment lost 4 bases and the J segment 4 bases; nucleotides outside the gene matches: 9. The CDR3 covers 16 residues.

V is TRBV19 and J is TRBJ1-1; D remains unclear. The CDR3 contains 15 residues. With 1 base removed from V and 4 bases from J, the gap between germline ends came to 13 bases. Germline CDR1 LNHDA, CDR2 SQIVND (reference sequence). The CDR3 coding sequence is TGTGCCAGTAGTATAGGAGTTTTCGCTGCCACTGAAGCTTTCTTT. As protein: CASSIGVFAATEAFF.

The chain is built from TRBV25-1 and TRBJ2-1; TRBD2 matches at 15 bases. The CDR3 contains 14 residues. Germline trimming cut 8 bases from V and 6 bases from J; bases unmatched to any gene: 2. Germline lookup yields CDR1 MGHDK and CDR2 SYGVNS. CDR3 in amino acids: CASGLAGGVNEQFF. The CDR3 DNA sequence: TGTGCCAGCGGACTAGCGGGAGGGGTCAATGAGCAGTTCTTC.

J is TRBJ2-5 and V is TRBV7-8; tentatively, D is TRBD2 (6 bases). This CDR3 comprises 14 residues. Germline CDR1 and CDR2: SGHVS and FQNEAQ. Trimming stripped 4 bases from V and 2 bases from J, with 11 bases between. CDR3 sequence reads: CASSSGLSQETQYF. Written as DNA, the CDR3 is TGTGCCAGCAGCTCGGGACTCTCTCAAGAGACCCAGTACTTC.

The rearrangement links TRBV6-1 to TRBJ2-5; D remains ambiguous. The J call may be mistaken, given a closer DNA end match to TRBJ2-7. CDR1 and CDR2 (germline): MNHNS, SASEGT. The CDR3 runs 11 residues. The CDR3 coding sequence is TGTGCCAGCAGGCAAACCTACGAGCAGTACTTC. This translates into CASRQTYEQYF.

The chain carries TRBV6-1 and TRBJ1-1; D ambiguous. The CDR3 has 11 amino acids. Trimming shortened V by 6 bases and J by 5 bases, and 7 bases separated the two germline ends. CDR1 is MNHNS, CDR2 SASEGT, per germline. The CDR3 DNA is TGTGCCAGCAGGGCCATAACTGAAGCTTTCTTT. Translated, it gives CASRAITEAFF.

This chain joins TRBV4-2 and TRBJ2-1; D gene unclear. The V gene's germline CDR1 is LGHNA and CDR2 YNFKEQ. Trimming removed 5 bases at V and 5 bases at J, with 4 bases between. There are 11 residues in the CDR3. For the CDR3, the DNA is TGTGCCAGCAGCTTAAACAATGAGCAGTTCTTC. This gives the protein CASSLNNEQFF.

The V and J genes are TRBV6-5 and TRBJ2-5, with a weak D call TRBD1 (6 bases). Germline-derived CDR1 and CDR2 are MNHEY and SVGAGI. Deletions cut 2 bases from V and 5 bases from J, with 12 bases between. The CDR3 is 14 residues long. The CDR3, as DNA: TGTGCCAGCAGTTACGTACAGGGTGGGGAGACCCAGTACTTC. It codes for CASSYVQGGETQYF.

The rearrangement joins TRBV9 to TRBJ2-1; 7 nucleotides match TRBD1. Per germline, CDR1 SGDLS and CDR2 YYNGEE. J lost 2 bases, V lost 0 bases, and 8 bases had no gene match. The CDR3 is made up of 17 amino acids. The CDR3 nucleotides read TGTGCCAGCAGCGTAGATCTAACCGGGACAGCCTACAATGAGCAGTTCTTC. Its translation: CASSVDLTGTAYNEQFF.

CDR3 sequence reads: CASSLGQGRSGTEAFF. The CDR3 DNA reads TGCGCCAGCAGCCTCGGACAGGGAAGGTCGGGAACTGAAGCTTTCTTT. The rearrangement joins TRBV4-1 to TRBJ1-1, with 8 bases matching TRBD1. CDR1 and CDR2 (germline): MGHRA, YSYEKL. Trimming took 4 bases from V and 5 from J; bases not matched to a gene: 12. CDR3 size: 16 residues.

The chain uses TRBV13 and TRBJ2-7; D remains unclear. The CDR3 has 12 amino acids. V was pared by 4 bases and J by 0 bases, with 4 bases between. CDR1 and CDR2 (germline): PRHDT, FYEKMQ (reference sequence). CDR3 residues: CASSSHSYEQYF. Here the CDR3 DNA reads TGTGCCAGCAGCTCCCACTCCTACGAGCAGTACTTC.

V is TRBV7-6 and J is TRBJ1-3; D is ambiguous. Germline CDR1 reads SGHVS; CDR2 reads FNYEAQ. V gave up 1 base and J gave up 4 bases, with 8 bases separating them. This CDR3 contains 14 residues. The CDR3 sequence is CASSLGPGGNTIYF. The CDR3 coding sequence is TGTGCCAGCAGCTTAGGACCGGGAGGAAACACCATATATTTT.

This rearrangement joins TRBV4-1 to TRBJ1-5, with 9 bases that match TRBD1. V gave up 0 bases and J gave up 5 bases; unmatched junction bases: 8. Germline V gene sequence: CDR1 MGHRA, CDR2 YSYEKL. The CDR3 is 17 amino acids. The CDR3 sequence: CASSQDPGQGLHQPQHF. The CDR3, as DNA: TGCGCCAGCAGCCAAGATCCGGGACAGGGCCTGCATCAGCCCCAGCATTTT.

V is TRBV10-3 and J is TRBJ1-2, with 9 bases aligning to TRBD1. After removal of 2 bases from V and 6 bases from J, the junction contained 7 bases not matched to a gene. This CDR3 is 15 amino acids long. CDR1 and CDR2 (germline): ENHRY, SYGVKD. The CDR3 reads CAISEPTGGANGYTF. Written as DNA, the CDR3 is TGTGCCATCAGTGAGCCCACAGGGGGCGCGAATGGCTACACCTTC.

J is TRBJ1-3 and V is TRBV27, with D perhaps TRBD1 (6 bases). The germline CDR1 and CDR2 sequences are MNHEY and SMNVEV (reference sequence). This CDR3 comprises 14 residues. V dropped 6 bases and J dropped 4 bases, with 13 bases sitting between them. CDR3: CASRAGVEGNTIYF. CDR3 DNA sequence: TGTGCCAGCAGAGCAGGGGTAGAGGGAAACACCATATATTTT.

The chain recombines TRBV19 with TRBJ2-7; D call uncertain. CDR1 is LNHDA and CDR2 is SQIVND in the germline V gene (reference sequence). Trimming cost V 6 bases and J 0 bases, with 18 bases left between them. The CDR3 contains 16 residues. The CDR3 protein is CASSTASTLSSYEQYF. In nucleotides, the CDR3 is TGTGCCAGTAGCACCGCCTCGACTCTGAGCTCCTACGAGCAGTACTTC.

This sequence joins TRBV21-1 and TRBJ2-3; TRBD1 was called by the table and not checked on the DNA. TRBV21-1 is designated a pseudogene. The length of the CDR3 is 16 residues. The DNA for the CDR3 is TGTGCCAGCAGGGAAGAAGACAGGGTCCGCGCAGATACGCAGTATTTT. The encoded protein is CASREEDRVRADTQYF.

The J gene is TRBJ1-1, the V gene TRBV14; 8 nucleotides align to TRBD1. This CDR3 contains 14 residues. Germline V gives CDR1 SGHDN, CDR2 FVKESK. The V segment lost 5 bases and the J segment 5 bases; nucleotides outside the gene matches: 7. The CDR3 DNA reads TGTGCCAGCAGCGAGACAGGGGTGATAACTGAAGCTTTCTTT. Residues: CASSETGVITEAFF.

The chain is built from TRBV12-5 and TRBJ2-3; D is perhaps TRBD2 (5 bases). This CDR3 is 15 amino acids long. V shed 7 bases and J shed 1 base, with 15 bases lying between them. Germline V gene lookup returns CDR1 LGHNT and CDR2 FRNRAP. Here the CDR3 reads CASALGGQGTDTQYF. The CDR3 bases are TGTGCTAGTGCCTTGGGCGGGCAGGGCACAGATACGCAGTATTTT.

The J gene is TRBJ2-7, the V gene TRBV19, with D possibly being TRBD2 (6 bases). Between the trimmed V and J ends, which lost 0 bases and 5 bases, there was a span of 8 bases. The CDR3 runs to 13 residues. Germline CDR1 and CDR2: LNHDA and SQIVND (reference sequence). This chain's CDR3 is CASSIDGGNEQYF. The CDR3 coding sequence is TGTGCCAGTAGTATAGATGGCGGGAACGAGCAGTACTTC.

Only a few counts were recorded for this clone. The chain employs TRBV2 and TRBJ1-2; D might be TRBD1 (6 bases). V lost 8 bases, J lost 6 bases, and 13 bases lay in between. This CDR3 is 12 amino acids long. CDR1 is SNHLY and CDR2 is FYNNEI in the germline V gene. CDR3 region: CASRTVKDGYTF. CDR3 nucleotide sequence: TGTGCCAGCCGGACAGTTAAGGATGGCTACACCTTC.

The gene calls are TRBV5-1 and TRBJ2-5; the D is unclear. CDR1 and CDR2 (germline): SGHRS, YFSETQ. Trimming took off 0 bases at V and 4 bases at J, with 4 bases between the two ends. This CDR3 has 12 residues. Written as DNA, the CDR3 is TGCGCCAGCAGCTTGGCCGGAGAGACCCAGTACTTC. Translation gives CASSLAGETQYF.

This chain uses TRBV4-1 with TRBJ2-5, with 7 bases that match TRBD1. The DNA matches TRBJ2-7 better at its end, which makes the J call doubtful. Germline V gives CDR1 MGHRA, CDR2 YSYEKL. This CDR3 has 14 amino acids. DNA of the CDR3: TGCGCCAGCAGCCCCCAGGGGGACTCCTACGAGCAGTACTTC. This sequence encodes CASSPQGDSYEQYF.

This clone was observed a single time. J is TRBJ2-1 and V is TRBV7-9; 8 bases map to TRBD2. V gave up 5 bases and J gave up 0 bases; unmatched junction bases: 3. CDR1 and CDR2 (germline): SEHNR, FQNEAQ (reference sequence). The CDR3 totals 15 residues. The CDR3 bases are TGTGCCAGCAGCGAAACTAGCGGCTCCTACAATGAGCAGTTCTTC. Its protein product is CASSETSGSYNEQFF.

The CDR3 DNA follows: TGTGCCAGCAGCTTATCGGCAGGGGAACAAGAGACCCAGTACTTC. Translated: CASSLSAGEQETQYF. The chain is built from TRBV7-7 and TRBJ2-5; possible D gene TRBD1, 6 bases. Germline V gene lookup returns CDR1 SSHAT and CDR2 FNYEAQ (reference sequence). With 2 bases removed from V and 2 bases from J, the gap between germline ends came to 12 bases. The CDR3 totals 15 residues.

This chain joins TRBV29-1 and TRBJ2-7, with 7 nucleotides matching TRBD1. Trimming cost V 4 bases and J 4 bases; bases outside gene matches: 13. Per the germline V gene, CDR1 is SQVTM and CDR2 is ANQGSEA. This CDR3 spans 15 amino acids. CDR3 region: CSVVTTGTELYEQYF. The CDR3 nucleotides are TGCAGCGTTGTGACAACCGGGACAGAGTTGTACGAGCAGTACTTC.

This rearrangement joins TRBV15 to TRBJ2-5; tentatively, D is TRBD2 (5 bases). The germline CDR1 and CDR2 sequences are LNHNV and YYDKDF (reference sequence). With 5 bases removed from V and 2 bases from J, the gap between germline ends came to 15 bases. There are 15 residues in the CDR3. The CDR3: CATSPHRTSQETQYF. Here the CDR3 DNA reads TGTGCCACCAGCCCCCATCGCACTAGTCAAGAGACCCAGTACTTC. Together with reference TRBV15 and TRBJ2-5, the CDR3 gives the full variable domain: DAMVIQNPRYQVTQFGKPVTLSCSQTLNHNVMYWYQQKSSQAPKLLFHYYDKDFNNEADTPDNFQSRRPNTSFCFLDIRSPGLGDTAMYLCATSPHRTSQETQYFGPGTRLLVL.

The count of this clone is one. The V call is TRBV7-9, the J call TRBJ1-1, with D perhaps TRBD1 (5 bases). The V end was cut by 5 bases, the J end by 5 bases, with 18 bases between. Germline lookup yields CDR1 SEHNR and CDR2 FQNEAQ (reference sequence). This CDR3 region has 15 residues. The CDR3 loop reads CASSNIQGDWTEAFF. As DNA, the CDR3 is TGTGCCAGCAGCAACATCCAGGGTGATTGGACTGAAGCTTTCTTT.

This chain connects TRBV5-4 to TRBJ1-4; possible D gene TRBD1, 6 bases. The length of the CDR3 is 14 residues. With 4 bases removed from V and 7 bases from J, the gap between germline ends came to 14 bases. In germline, CDR1 is SGHNT, CDR2 YYREEE (reference sequence). CDR3 region: CASSRRQATEKLFF. DNA for the CDR3: TGTGCCAGCAGCCGTCGACAGGCTACTGAAAAACTGTTTTTT.

The chain carries TRBV28 and TRBJ2-1; TRBD1 agrees at 9 bases. With 6 bases clipped from V and 7 bases from J, the junction kept 7 bases outside the gene matches. Germline V gives CDR1 MDHEN, CDR2 SYDVKM. The CDR3 is 14 amino acids. For the CDR3, the DNA is TGTGCCAGCAGCCAAACAGGGGGCGGGAATGAGCAGTTCTTC. Translating it yields CASSQTGGGNEQFF.